This T cell receptor beta chain emerged from a study of OX40 agonist ivuxolimab in advanced cancers. In the study overall: Ivuxolimab was a fully human IgG2 agonistic monoclonal antibody targeting the costimulatory receptor OX40 (CD134). Intravenous ivuxolimab was administered to patients every 2 weeks at six dose levels: 0.01, 0.1, 0.3, 1.5, 3 and 10 mg/kg. Of the 50 to 55 patients in dose escalation, about 20 had hepatocellular carcinoma, about 15 had melanoma, 9 had renal cell carcinoma and 9 had head and neck cancer. In the dose-escalation cohort, 82.7% of patients were male, and the mean age was approximately 60 years, with a range of roughly 20 to 79. Prior anti-PD-1, anti-PD-L1 or anti-CTLA-4 therapy was permitted, and 40% of dose-escalation patients had received checkpoint inhibitors. Partial responses occurred in three dose-escalation patients, of whom one had hepatocellular carcinoma and two had cutaneous melanoma. Peripheral TCRbeta sequencing aimed to test whether ivuxolimab altered TCR sequence diversity and caused clonal T-cell expansion. The monotherapy dose-escalation portion (N of about 49 patients) of the phase I ivuxolimab trial is reported in the paper. Results and caveats for the whole study, not just this receptor: After ivuxolimab, expanded clones were on average more numerous among CD8+ T cells than among CD4+ T cells. Clonal expansion of both CD4+ and CD8+ blood T cells was observed from baseline to week 6 at doses 0.1 to 3.0 mg/kg. In the 0.1-3.0 mg/kg groups, partial responders were among the patients with the lowest normalized peripheral clonal expansion, particularly in CD8+ T cells. The antigen specificity of the clonally expanded peripheral T cells was not determined. Low levels of normalized T-cell clonal expansion were also seen in some patients who did not respond.

For sequencing of the TCRbeta CDR3 region, genomic DNA was extracted from the sorted cells. TCRbeta CDR3 regions were sequenced using the immunoSEQ Assay. This is the immuneACCESS table as TCRdb keeps it, with only in-frame sequences that have V and J called. A part of the clones is gone; compared with another copy, unresolved V genes explain less than half, and the rest is unexplained. The sample table lists some 50,000 clones, roughly 84% of them with a count of one. About 0.64% of the sample rests with the top ten. For this clone: Its antigen remains undetermined. Per-base qualities were not stored, and no clone one base away is much larger.

The trial excluded patients who had a history of autoimmune disease or who were on systemic immunosuppression. In every dose cohort, peripheral blood was drawn for TCR sequencing at baseline, cycle 4 day 1, and cycle 7 day 1. The samples were taken from a phase I, first-in-human, multicenter, open-label dose-escalation trial of ivuxolimab. Adults with locally advanced or metastatic head and neck squamous cell, hepatocellular, melanoma or renal cell carcinoma were enrolled in the trial. CD4+ and CD8+ T cells were sorted separately from peripheral blood before TCR sequencing. The clonotype was recovered from an adult with an advanced solid tumor such as melanoma, head and neck, liver or kidney cancer. The source material was CD4+ or CD8+ T cells sorted from blood, sampled in a trial of the OX40 agonist ivuxolimab.

The DNA sequence reads TGTGCCAGCAGTCTCCGGACTAGCGGGAGGACCGGGGAGCTGTTTTTT. Its translation is CASSLRTSGRTGELFF. The chain employs TRBV28 and TRBJ2-2, with 14 bases aligning to TRBD2. V is cut back by 5 bases and J by 5 bases, with 4 bases in the junction unmatched. The CDR3 contains 16 residues, cysteine and phenylalanine counted. The entry retains the CDR3 DNA only, 48 bases that are in frame from base 1. The germline V gene provides CDR1 MDHEN and CDR2 SYDVKM.